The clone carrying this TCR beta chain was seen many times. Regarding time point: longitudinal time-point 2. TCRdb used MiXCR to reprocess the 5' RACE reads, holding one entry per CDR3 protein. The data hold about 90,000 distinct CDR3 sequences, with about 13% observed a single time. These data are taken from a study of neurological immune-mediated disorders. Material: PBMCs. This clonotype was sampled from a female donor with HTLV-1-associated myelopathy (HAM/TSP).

The CDR3 nucleotides read TGTGCCAGCAGCCCCCCCCCGGGCAGACTGCACGCCAAATCTTTCTTT. This encodes CASSPPPGRLHAKSFF. The chain carries TRBV11-2 and TRBJ1-1; D gene unclear. CDR1 is SGHAT, CDR2 FQNNGV, per germline. Trimming shortened V by 5 bases and J by 12 bases, and 28 bases separated the two germline ends. This CDR3 is 16 amino acids long.